A selection of T cell receptor beta chains follows, all from one sample in a study of T cells after yellow fever vaccination. MiXCR was run by TCRdb on the 5' RACE reads, yielding one entry per CDR3 protein. The table includes some 260,000 distinct CDR3 sequences, around 5.3% detected once. Source: CD4+ T cells sorted from PBMCs, taken on the day of the yellow fever booster vaccination. All receptors derive from a man aged 18 to 30 who received the YFV17D yellow fever vaccine. Both conserved end residues are trimmed from each CDR3. The order of the fields is V gene, CDR3 protein.

>TRBV28
ASSSGVFNEKLF
>TRBV5-1
ASSFSSGEETQY
>TRBV3-1
ASSQAYEKLF
>TRBV4-2
ASSPRRERTDTQY
>TRBV6-5
ASSYKRTNTEAF
>TRBV2
ASRPGAGRGGAETQY
>TRBV5-1
ASSQHDPAETQY
>TRBV7-9
ASSLGLYGYT
>TRBV5-1
ASSFSGYEQY
>TRBV4-1
ASSQEAREQF
>TRBV20-1
SASLDRGYSPLH
>TRBV4-1
ASSQVLGQGVSTDTQY
>TRBV5-1
ASSLNLLAKNIQY
>TRBV5-1
ASSPPGQGADTQY
>TRBV18
ASFRGGSYNEQF
>TRBV12-3/TRBV12-4
ASTERDRGLGQPQH
>TRBV14
ASSLLTRDRDTEAF
>TRBV18
ASSPTQGEEQF
>TRBV6-2/TRBV6-3
ASSGQGPSNYGYT
>TRBV6-2/TRBV6-3
ASSPSGVGQY
>TRBV6-5
ASSKPRTGSSYNSPLH
>TRBV4-1
ASSPLDQPGELF
>TRBV25-1
ASKRAGTNTEAF
>TRBV6-2/TRBV6-3
ASSYSAGPLVNEQF
>TRBV5-1
ASSLAPAGAGETQY
>TRBV19
ASSISSLGTDTQY
>TRBV6-5
ASSYQGFDNSPLH